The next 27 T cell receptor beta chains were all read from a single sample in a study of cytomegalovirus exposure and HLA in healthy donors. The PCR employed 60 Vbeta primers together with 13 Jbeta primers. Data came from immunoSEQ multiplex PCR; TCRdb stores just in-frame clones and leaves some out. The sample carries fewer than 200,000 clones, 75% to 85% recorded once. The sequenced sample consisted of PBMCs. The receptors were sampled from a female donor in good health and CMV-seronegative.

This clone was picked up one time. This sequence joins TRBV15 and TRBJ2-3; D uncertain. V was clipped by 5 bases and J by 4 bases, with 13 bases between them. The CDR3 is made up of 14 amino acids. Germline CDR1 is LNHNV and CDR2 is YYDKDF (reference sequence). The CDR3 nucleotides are TGTGCCACCAGCCCCCGTAGCCCCGCAGATACGCAGTATTTT. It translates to CATSPRSPADTQYF.

The CDR3: CACWRSGGAFF. For the CDR3, the DNA is TGTGCCTGCTGGAGGTCGGGTGGAGCTTTCTTT. The chain uses TRBV30 and TRBJ1-1; D unresolved. The CDR3 totals 11 residues. V gave up 6 bases and J gave up 10 bases, with 15 bases separating them. The V gene's germline CDR1 is GTSNPN and CDR2 SVGIG (reference sequence).

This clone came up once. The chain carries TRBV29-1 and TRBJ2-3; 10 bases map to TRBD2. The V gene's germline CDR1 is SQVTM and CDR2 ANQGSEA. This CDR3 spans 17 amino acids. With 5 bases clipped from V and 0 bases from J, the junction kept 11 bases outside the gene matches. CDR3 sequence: CSVHRVAGGSSTDTQYF. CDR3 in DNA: TGCAGCGTTCACAGAGTAGCGGGGGGATCTAGCACAGATACGCAGTATTTT.

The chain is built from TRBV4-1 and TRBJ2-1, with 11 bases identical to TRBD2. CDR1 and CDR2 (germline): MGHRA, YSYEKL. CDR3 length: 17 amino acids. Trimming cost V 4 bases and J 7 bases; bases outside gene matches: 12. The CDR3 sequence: CASSPRVSGGASNEQFF. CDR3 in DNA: TGCGCCAGCAGCCCCCGGGTTAGCGGGGGGGCATCTAATGAGCAGTTCTTC.

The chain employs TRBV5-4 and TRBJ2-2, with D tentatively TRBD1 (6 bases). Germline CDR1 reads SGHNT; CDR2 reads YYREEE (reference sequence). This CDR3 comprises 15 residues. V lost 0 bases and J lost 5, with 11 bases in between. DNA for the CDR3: TGTGCCAGCAGCTTGGGAACAGGGAGAACCGGGGAGCTGTTTTTT. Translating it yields CASSLGTGRTGELFF.

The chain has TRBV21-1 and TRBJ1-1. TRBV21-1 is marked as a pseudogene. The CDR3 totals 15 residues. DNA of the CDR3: TGTGCCAGCAGCTTTCGATGGGGGGGGCGGTACGAAGCTTTCTTT. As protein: CASSFRWGGRYEAFF.

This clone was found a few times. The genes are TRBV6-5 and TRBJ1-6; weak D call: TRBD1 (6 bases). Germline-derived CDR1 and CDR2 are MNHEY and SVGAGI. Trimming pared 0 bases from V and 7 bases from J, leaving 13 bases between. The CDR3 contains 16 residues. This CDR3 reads CASSYSPGHRNSPLHF. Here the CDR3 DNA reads TGTGCCAGCAGTTACTCTCCGGGACACCGAAATTCACCCCTCCACTTT.

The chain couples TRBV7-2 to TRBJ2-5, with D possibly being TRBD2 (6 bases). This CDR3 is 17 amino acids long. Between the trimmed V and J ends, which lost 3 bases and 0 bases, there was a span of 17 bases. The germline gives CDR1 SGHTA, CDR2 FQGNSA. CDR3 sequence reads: CASSLGQRGWYQETQYF. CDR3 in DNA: TGTGCCAGCAGCTTGGGGCAACGGGGGTGGTACCAAGAGACCCAGTACTTC. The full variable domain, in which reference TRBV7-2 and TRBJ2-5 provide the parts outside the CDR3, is GAGVSQSPSNKVTEKGKDVELRCDPISGHTALYWYRQSLGQGLEFLIYFQGNSAPDKSGLPSDRFSAERTGGSVSTLTIQRTQQEDSAVYLCASSLGQRGWYQETQYFGPGTRLLVL.

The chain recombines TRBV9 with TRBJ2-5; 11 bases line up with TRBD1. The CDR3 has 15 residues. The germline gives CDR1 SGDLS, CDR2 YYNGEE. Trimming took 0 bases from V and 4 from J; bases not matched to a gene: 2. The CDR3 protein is CASSVDGTGGETQYF. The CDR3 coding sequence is TGTGCCAGCAGCGTAGATGGGACAGGGGGAGAGACCCAGTACTTC.

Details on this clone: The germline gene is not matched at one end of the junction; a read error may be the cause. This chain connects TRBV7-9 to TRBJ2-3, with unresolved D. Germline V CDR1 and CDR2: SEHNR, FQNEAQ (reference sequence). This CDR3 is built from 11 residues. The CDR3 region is CSSSRQDTQYF. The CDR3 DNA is TGTTCCAGCAGCCGACAAGATACGCAGTATTTT.

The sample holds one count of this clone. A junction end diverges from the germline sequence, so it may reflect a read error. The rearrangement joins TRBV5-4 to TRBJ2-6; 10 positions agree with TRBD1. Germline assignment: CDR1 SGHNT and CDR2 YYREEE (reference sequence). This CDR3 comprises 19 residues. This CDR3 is CASSLTGGGKIAGANGLTF. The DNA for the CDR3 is TGTGCCAGCAGCCTGACAGGGGGCGGGAAGATCGCTGGGGCCAACGGCCTGACTTTC.

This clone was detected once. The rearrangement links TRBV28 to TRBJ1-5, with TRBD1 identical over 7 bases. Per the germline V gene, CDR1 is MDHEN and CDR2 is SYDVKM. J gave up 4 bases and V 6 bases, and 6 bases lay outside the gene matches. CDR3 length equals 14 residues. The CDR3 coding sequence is TGTGCCAGCAGCCGTTGGACAGGTAATCAGCCCCAGCATTTT. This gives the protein CASSRWTGNQPQHF.

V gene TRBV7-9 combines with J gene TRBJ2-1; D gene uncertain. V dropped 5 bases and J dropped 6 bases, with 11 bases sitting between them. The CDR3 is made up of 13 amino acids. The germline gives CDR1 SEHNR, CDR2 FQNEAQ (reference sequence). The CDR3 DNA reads TGTGCCAGCAGCCCCTTTGTGGCCAATGAGCAGTTCTTC. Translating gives CASSPFVANEQFF.

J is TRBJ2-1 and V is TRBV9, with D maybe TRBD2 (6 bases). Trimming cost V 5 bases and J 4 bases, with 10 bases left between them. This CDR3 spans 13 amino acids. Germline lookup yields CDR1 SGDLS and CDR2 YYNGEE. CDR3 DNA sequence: TGTGCCAGCAGTGCCGGGACTTACAATGAGCAGTTCTTC. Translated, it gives CASSAGTYNEQFF.

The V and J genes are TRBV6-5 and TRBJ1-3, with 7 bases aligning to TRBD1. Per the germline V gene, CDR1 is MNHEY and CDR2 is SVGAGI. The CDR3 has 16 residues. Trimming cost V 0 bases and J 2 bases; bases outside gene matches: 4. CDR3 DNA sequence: TGTGCCAGCAGTTACTCACCGACAGGGACTGGAAACACCATATATTTT. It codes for CASSYSPTGTGNTIYF.

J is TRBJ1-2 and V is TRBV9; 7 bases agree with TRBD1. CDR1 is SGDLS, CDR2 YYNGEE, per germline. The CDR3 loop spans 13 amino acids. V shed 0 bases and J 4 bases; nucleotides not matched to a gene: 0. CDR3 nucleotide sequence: TGTGCCAGCAGCGTAGCAGGGGGCTATGGCTACACCTTC. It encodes CASSVAGGYGYTF.

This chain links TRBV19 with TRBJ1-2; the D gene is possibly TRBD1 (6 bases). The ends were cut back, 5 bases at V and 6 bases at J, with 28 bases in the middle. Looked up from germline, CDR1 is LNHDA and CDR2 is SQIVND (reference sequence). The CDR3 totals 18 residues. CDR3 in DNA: TGTGCCAGTAGTGTCCTCCGGGGGGCCTCTGGGATTCAACATGGCTACACCTTC. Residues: CASSVLRGASGIQHGYTF.

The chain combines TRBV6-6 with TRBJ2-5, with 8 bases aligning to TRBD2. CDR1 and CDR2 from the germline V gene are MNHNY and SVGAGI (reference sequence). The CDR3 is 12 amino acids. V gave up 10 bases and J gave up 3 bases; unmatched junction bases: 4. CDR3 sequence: CATGRAEETQYF. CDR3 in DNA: TGTGCCACCGGGAGGGCGGAAGAGACCCAGTACTTC.

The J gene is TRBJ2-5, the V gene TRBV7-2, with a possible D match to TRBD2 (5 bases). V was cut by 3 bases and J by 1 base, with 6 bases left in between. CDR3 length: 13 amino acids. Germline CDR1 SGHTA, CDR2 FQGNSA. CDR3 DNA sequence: TGTGCCAGCAGCTTCGGAGGCCAAGAGACCCAGTACTTC. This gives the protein CASSFGGQETQYF.

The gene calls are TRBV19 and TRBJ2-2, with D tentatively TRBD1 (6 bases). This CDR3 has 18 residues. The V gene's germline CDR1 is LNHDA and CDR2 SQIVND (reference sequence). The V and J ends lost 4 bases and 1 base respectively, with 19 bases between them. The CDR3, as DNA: TGTGCCAGTAGTACCACACATCCGGGACAAATGAACACCGGGGAGCTGTTTTTT. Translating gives CASSTTHPGQMNTGELFF.

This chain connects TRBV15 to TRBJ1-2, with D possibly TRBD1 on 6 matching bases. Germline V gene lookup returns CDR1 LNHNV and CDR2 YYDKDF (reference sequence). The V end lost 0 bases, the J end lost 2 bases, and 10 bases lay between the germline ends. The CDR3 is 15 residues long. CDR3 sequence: CATSREAGANYGYTF. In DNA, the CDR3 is TGTGCCACCAGCAGAGAGGCAGGGGCGAACTATGGCTACACCTTC. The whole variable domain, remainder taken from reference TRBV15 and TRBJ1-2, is DAMVIQNPRYQVTQFGKPVTLSCSQTLNHNVMYWYQQKSSQAPKLLFHYYDKDFNNEADTPDNFQSRRPNTSFCFLDIRSPGLGDTAMYLCATSREAGANYGYTFGSGTRLTVV.

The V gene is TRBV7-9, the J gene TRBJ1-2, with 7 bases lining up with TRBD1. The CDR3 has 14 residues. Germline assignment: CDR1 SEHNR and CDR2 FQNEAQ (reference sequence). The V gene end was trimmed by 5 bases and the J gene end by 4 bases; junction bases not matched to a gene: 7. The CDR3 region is CASSTRDSIYGYTF. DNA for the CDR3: TGTGCCAGCAGCACCCGGGACAGCATCTATGGCTACACCTTC.

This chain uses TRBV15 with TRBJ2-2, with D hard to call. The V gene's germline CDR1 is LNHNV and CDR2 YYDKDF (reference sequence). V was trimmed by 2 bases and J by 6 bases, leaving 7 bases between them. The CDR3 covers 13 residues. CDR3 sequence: CATSRPQSGELFF. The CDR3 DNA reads TGTGCCACCAGCAGACCTCAGTCCGGGGAGCTGTTTTTT.

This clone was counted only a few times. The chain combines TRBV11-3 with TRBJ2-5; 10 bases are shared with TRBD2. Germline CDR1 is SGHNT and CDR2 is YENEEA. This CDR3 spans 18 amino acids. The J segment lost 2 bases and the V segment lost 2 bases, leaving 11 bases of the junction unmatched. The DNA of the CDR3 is TGTGCCAGCAGCTTACATCCCCCCGGGACTAGCGATCAAGAGACCCAGTACTTC. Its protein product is CASSLHPPGTSDQETQYF.

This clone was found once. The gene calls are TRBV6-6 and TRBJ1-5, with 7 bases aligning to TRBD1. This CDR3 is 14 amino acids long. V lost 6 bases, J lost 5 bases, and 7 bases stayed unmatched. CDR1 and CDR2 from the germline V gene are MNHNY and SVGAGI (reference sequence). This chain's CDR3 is CASRIQGTYQPQHF. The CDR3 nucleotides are TGTGCCAGCAGAATACAGGGGACGTATCAGCCCCAGCATTTT.

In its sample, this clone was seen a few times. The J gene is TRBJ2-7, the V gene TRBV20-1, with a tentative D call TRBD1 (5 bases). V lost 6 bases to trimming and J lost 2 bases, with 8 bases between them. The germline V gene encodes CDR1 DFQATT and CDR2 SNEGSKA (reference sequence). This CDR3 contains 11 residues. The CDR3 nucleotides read TGCAGTGCCCGACAGACCTACGAGCAGTACTTC. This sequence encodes CSARQTYEQYF.

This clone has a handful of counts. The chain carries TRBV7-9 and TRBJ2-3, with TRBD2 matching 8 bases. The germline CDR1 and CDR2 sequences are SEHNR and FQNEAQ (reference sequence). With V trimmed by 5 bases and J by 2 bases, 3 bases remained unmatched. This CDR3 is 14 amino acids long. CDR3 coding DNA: TGTGCCAGCAGCCCCGGGGGGGCCACAGATACGCAGTATTTT. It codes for CASSPGGATDTQYF.